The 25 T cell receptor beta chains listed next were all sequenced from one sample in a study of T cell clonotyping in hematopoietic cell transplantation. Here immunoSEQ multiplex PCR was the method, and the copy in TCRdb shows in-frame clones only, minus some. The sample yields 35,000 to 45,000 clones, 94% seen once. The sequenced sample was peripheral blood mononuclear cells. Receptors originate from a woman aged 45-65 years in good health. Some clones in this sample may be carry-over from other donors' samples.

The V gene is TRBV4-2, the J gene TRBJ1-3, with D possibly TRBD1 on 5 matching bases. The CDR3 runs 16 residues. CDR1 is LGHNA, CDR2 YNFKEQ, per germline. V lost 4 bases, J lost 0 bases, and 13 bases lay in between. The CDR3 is CASSPLSGLSGNTIYF. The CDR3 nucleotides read TGTGCCAGCAGCCCCCTTTCGGGGCTCTCTGGAAACACCATATATTTT.

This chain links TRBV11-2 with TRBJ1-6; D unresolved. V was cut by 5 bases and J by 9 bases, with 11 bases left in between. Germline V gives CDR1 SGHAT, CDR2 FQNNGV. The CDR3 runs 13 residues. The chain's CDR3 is CASSSVIGSPLHF. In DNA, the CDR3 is TGTGCCAGCAGCAGCGTGATAGGTTCACCCCTCCACTTT.

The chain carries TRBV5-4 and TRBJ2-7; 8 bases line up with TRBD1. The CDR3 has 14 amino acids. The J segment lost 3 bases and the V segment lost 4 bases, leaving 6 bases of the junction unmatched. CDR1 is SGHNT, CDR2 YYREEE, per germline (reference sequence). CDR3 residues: CASSEGQGVYEQYF. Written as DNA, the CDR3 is TGTGCCAGCAGCGAAGGACAGGGTGTCTACGAGCAGTACTTC.

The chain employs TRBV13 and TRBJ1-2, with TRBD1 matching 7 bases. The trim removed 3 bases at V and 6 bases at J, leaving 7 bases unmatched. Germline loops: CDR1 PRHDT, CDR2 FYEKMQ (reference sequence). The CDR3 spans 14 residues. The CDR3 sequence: CASSLNRGFDGYTF. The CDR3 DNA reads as TGTGCCAGCAGCTTGAACAGGGGATTCGATGGCTACACCTTC.

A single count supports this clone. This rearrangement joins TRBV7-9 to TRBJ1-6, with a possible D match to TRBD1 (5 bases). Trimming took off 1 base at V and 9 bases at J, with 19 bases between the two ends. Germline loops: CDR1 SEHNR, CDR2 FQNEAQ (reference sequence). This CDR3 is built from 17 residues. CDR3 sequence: CASSLGFAAGLSSPLHF. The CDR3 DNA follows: TGTGCCAGCAGCTTAGGATTTGCGGCAGGGCTCAGTTCACCCCTCCACTTT.

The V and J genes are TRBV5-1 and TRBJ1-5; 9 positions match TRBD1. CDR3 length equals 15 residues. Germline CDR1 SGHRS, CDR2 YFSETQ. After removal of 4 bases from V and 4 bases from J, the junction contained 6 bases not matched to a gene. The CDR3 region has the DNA TGCGCCAGCAGCCCCGGGACAGGGTGGAATCAGCCCCAGCATTTT. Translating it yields CASSPGTGWNQPQHF.

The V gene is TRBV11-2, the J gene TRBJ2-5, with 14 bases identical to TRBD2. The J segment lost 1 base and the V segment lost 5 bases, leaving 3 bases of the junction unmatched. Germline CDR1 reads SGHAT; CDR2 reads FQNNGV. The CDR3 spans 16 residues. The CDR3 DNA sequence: TGTGCCAGCAGCGTGACTAGCGGGGGGGTCCAAGAGACCCAGTACTTC. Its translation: CASSVTSGGVQETQYF.

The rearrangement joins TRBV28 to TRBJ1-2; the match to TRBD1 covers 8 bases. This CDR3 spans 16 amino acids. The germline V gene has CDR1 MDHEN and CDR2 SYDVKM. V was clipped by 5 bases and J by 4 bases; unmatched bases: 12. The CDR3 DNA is TGTGCCAGCAGTACCGGACAGGGCTCCCTGGCCTATGGCTACACCTTC. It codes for CASSTGQGSLAYGYTF.

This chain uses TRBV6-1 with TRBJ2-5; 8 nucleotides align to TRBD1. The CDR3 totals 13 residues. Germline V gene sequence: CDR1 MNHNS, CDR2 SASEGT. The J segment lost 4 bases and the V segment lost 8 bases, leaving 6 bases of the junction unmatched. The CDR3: CASVRTGPETQYF. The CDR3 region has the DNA TGTGCCAGCGTCAGGACAGGGCCAGAGACCCAGTACTTC.

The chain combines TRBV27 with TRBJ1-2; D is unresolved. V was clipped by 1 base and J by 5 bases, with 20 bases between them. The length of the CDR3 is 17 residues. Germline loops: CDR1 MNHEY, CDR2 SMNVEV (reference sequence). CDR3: CASSLFGPFPGQYGYTF. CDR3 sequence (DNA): TGTGCCAGCAGTTTATTTGGACCGTTCCCCGGGCAATATGGCTACACCTTC.

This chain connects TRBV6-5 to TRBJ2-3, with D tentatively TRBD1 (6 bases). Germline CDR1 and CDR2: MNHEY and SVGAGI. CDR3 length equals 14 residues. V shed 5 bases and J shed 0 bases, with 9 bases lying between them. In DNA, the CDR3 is TGTGCCAGCAGTCGACAGGCCAGCACAGATACGCAGTATTTT. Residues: CASSRQASTDTQYF.

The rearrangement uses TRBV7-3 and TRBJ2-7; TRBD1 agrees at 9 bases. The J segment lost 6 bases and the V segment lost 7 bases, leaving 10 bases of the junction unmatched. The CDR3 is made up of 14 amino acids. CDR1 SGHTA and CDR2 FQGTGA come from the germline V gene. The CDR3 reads CASTKRGQGFEQYF. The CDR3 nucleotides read TGTGCCAGCACCAAACGGGGACAGGGATTCGAGCAGTACTTC.

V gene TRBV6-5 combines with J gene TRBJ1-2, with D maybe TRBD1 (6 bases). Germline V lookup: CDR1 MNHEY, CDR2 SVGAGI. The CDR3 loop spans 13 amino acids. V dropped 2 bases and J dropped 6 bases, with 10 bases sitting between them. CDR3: CASSYQQGDGYTF. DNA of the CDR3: TGTGCCAGCAGTTACCAACAGGGAGATGGCTACACCTTC.

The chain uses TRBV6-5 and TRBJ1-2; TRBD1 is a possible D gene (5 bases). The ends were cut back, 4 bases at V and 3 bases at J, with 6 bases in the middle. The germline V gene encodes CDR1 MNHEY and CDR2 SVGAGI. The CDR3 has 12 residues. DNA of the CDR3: TGTGCCAGCAGTTTCAGGGACTATGGCTACACCTTC. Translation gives CASSFRDYGYTF.

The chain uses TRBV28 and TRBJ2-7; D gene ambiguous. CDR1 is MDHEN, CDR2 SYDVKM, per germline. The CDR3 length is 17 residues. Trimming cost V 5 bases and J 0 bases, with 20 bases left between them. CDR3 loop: CASSLPGSGRYSYEQYF. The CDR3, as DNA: TGTGCCAGCAGTCTCCCCGGCTCCGGGCGGTACTCCTACGAGCAGTACTTC.

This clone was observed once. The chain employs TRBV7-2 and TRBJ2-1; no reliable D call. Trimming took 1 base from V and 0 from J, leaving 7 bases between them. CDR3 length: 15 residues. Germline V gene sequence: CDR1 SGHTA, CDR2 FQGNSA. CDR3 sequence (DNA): TGTGCCAGCAGCTTAGTTAGCCTCTCCTACAATGAGCAGTTCTTC. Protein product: CASSLVSLSYNEQFF.

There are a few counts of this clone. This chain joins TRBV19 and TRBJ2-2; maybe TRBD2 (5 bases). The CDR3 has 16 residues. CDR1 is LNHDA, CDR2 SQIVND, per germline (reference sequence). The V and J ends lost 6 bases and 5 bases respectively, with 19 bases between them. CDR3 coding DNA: TGTGCCAGTAGACCAGAGGCCGCACGGGAAACCGGGGAGCTGTTTTTT. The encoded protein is CASRPEAARETGELFF. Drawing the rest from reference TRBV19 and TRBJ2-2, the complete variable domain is DGGITQSPKYLFRKEGQNVTLSCEQNLNHDAMYWYRQDPGQGLRLIYYSQIVNDFQKGDIAEGYSVSREKKESFPLTVTSAQKNPTAFYLCASRPEAARETGELFFGEGSRLTVL.

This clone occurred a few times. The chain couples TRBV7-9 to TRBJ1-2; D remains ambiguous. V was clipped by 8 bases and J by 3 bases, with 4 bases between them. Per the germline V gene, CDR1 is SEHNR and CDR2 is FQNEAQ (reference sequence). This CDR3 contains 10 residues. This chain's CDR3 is CASGDYGYTF. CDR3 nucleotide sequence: TGTGCCAGCGGAGACTATGGCTACACCTTC. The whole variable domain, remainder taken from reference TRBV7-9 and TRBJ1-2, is DTGVSQNPRHKITKRGQNVTFRCDPISEHNRLYWYRQTLGQGPEFLTYFQNEAQLEKSRLLSDRFSAERPKGSFSTLEIQRTEQGDSAMYLCASGDYGYTFGSGTRLTVV.

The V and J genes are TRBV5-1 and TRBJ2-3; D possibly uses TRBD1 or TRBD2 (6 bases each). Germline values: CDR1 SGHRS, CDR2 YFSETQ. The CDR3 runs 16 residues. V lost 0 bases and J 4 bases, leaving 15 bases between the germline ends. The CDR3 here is CASSLGSGGSADTQYF. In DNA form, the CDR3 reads TGCGCCAGCAGCTTGGGATCCGGGGGCAGTGCAGATACGCAGTATTTT.

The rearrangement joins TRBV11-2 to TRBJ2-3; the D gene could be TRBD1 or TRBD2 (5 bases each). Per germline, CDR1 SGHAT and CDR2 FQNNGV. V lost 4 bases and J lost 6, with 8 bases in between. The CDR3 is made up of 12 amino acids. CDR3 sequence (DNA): TGTGCCAGCAGCTCAGAGGGGGATACGCAGTATTTT. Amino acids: CASSSEGDTQYF.

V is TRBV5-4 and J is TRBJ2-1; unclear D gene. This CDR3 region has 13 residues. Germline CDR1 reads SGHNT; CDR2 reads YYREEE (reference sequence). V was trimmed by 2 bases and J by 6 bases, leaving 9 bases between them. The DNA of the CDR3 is TGTGCCAGCAGCTTCCGACAAACCAATGAGCAGTTCTTC. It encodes CASSFRQTNEQFF. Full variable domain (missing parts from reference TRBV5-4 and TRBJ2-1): ETGVTQSPTHLIKTRGQQVTLRCSSQSGHNTVSWYQQALGQGPQFIFQYYREEENGRGNFPPRFSGLQFPNYSSELNVNALELDDSALYLCASSFRQTNEQFFGPGTRLTVL.

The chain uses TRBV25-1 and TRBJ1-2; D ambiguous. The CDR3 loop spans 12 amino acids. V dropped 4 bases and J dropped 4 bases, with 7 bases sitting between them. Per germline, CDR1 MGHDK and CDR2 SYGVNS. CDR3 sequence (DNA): TGTGCCAGCAGTGTCAAGAGCTATGGCTACACCTTC. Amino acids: CASSVKSYGYTF.

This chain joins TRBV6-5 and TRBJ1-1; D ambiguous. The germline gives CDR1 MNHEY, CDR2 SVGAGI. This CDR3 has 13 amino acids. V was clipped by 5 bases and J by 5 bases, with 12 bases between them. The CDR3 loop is CASSLLGWTEAFF. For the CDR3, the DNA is TGTGCCAGCAGTCTGCTGGGATGGACTGAAGCTTTCTTT.

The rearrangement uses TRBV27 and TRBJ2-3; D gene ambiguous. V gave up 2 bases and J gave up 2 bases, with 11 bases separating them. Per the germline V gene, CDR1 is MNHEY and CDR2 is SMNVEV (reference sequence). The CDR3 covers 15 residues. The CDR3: CASSLAAFFTDTQYF. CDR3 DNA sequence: TGTGCCAGCAGTTTAGCGGCTTTTTTCACAGATACGCAGTATTTT.

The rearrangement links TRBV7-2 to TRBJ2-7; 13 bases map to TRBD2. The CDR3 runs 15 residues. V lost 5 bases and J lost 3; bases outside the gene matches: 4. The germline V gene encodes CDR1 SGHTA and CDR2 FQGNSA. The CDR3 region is CASSPRTSGGYEQYF. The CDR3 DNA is TGTGCCAGCAGCCCGAGGACTAGCGGGGGCTACGAGCAGTACTTC.